The subject of this entry is one TCR beta chain. The antigen is unknown. Sequenced by immunoSEQ multiplex PCR; TCRdb stores in-frame clones only, minus some. The sample records over 2 million clones, 90% to 95% being singletons. CD4+ cells yielded CD45RA+ naive and CD45RA-negative memory subsets. The source of the sample is a study of shared clonotypes between healthy human individuals. Study-wide results and limits: Deeper or shallower sequencing was expected to change how clonotypes are shared among donors. The study drew on few donors, limiting represented genetic and exposure-history diversity.

The receptor comes from a man aged 18 to 35 in good health. The sample was naive CD4+ T cells sorted from blood. The subset: CD45RA+ positively selected.

CDR3 in DNA: TGTGCCAGCAGCCCCGGGACAGGGTGGGACTATAATTCACCCCTCCACTTT. Its protein product is CASSPGTGWDYNSPLHF. The chain carries TRBV5-6 and TRBJ1-6; 9 bases map to TRBD1. The trim removed 4 bases at V and 3 bases at J, leaving 8 bases unmatched. Germline-derived CDR1 and CDR2 are SGHDT and YYEEEE. The CDR3 length is 17 residues.